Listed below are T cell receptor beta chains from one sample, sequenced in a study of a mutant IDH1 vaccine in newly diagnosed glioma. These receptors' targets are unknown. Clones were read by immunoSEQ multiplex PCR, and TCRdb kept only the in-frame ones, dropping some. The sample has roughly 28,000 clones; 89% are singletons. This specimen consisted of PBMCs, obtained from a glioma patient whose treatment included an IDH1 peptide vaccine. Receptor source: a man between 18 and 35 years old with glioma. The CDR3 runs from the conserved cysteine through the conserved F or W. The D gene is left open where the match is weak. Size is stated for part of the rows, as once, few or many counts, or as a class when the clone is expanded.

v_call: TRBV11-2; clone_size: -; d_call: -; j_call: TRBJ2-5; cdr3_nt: TGTGCCAGCAGCTTAAAGGAGACCCAGTACTTC; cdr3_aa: CASSLKETQYF
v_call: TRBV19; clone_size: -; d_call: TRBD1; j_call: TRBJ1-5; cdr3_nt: TGTGCCAGTAGTATGGCTACAGGGGAGCCGTATAGCAATCAGCCCCAGCATTTT; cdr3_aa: CASSMATGEPYSNQPQHF
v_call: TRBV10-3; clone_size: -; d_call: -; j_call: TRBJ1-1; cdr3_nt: TGTGCCATCAGTGAACAGGGAATGAACACTGAAGCTTTCTTT; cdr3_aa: CAISEQGMNTEAFF
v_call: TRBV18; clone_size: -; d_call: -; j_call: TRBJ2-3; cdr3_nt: TGTGCCAGCTCGCGCGACCGCACAGATACGCAGTATTTT; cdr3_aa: CASSRDRTDTQYF
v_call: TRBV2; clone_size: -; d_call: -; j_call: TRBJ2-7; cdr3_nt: TGTGCCAGCAGGGACCCCTACGAGCAGTACTTC; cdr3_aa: CASRDPYEQYF
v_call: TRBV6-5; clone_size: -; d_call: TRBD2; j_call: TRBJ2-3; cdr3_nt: TGTGCCAGCAGTTACACCGGCGGGAGGGCAGATACGCAGTATTTT; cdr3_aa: CASSYTGGRADTQYF
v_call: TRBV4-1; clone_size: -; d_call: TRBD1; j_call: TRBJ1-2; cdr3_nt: TGCGCCAGCAGCCAAGTCGGGACAGGGCGGGAATATGGCTACACCTTC; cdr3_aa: CASSQVGTGREYGYTF
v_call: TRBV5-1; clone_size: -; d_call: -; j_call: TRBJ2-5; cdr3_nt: TGCGCCAGCAGCTTGACAGGGCCAGAGACCCAGTACTTC; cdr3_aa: CASSLTGPETQYF
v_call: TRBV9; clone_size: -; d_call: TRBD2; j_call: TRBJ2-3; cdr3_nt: TGTGCCAGCAGCGCTACGAGCGGGAGGATTGTTACGCAGTATTTT; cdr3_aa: CASSATSGRIVTQYF
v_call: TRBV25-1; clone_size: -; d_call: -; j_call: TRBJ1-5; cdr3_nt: TGTGCCAGCAGTACTACAGGGAGCAATCAGCCCCAGCATTTT; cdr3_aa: CASSTTGSNQPQHF
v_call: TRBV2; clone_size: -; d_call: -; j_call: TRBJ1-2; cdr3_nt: TGTGCCAGCAGTGAAGGGGTGGGGGCGAACTATGGCTACACCTTC; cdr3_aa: CASSEGVGANYGYTF
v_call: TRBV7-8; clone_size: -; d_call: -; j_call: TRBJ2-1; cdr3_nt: TGTGCCAGCAGCTCTGTTTGGGGACCGCGGGCGGAAGAGCAGTTCTTC; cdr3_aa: CASSSVWGPRAEEQFF
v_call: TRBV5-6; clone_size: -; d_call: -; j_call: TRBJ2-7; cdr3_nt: TGTGCCAGCAGCTCAAGGGGGGTCAAGGCCTCCTACTCCCTCTACGAGCAGTACTTC; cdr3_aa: CASSSRGVKASYSLYEQYF
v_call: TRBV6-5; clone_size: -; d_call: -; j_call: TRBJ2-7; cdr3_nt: TGTGCCAGCAGTTACGAAGCGGTCTGGGGGGAGCAGTACTTC; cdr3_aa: CASSYEAVWGEQYF
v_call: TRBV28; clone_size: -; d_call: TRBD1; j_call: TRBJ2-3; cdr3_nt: TGTGCCAGCAGCCTCGGGACAGGGTTTCCGGATACGCAGTATTTT; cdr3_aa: CASSLGTGFPDTQYF
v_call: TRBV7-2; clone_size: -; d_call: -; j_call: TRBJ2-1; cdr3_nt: TGTGCCAGCAGCTCAGGGGTGAGGGTTAATGAGCAGTTCTTC; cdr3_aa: CASSSGVRVNEQFF
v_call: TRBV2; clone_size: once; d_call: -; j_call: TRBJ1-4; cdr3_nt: TGTGCCGCGCGGCGGCCGAATGAAAAACTGTTTTTT; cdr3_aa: CAARRPNEKLFF
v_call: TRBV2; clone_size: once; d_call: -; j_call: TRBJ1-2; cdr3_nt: TGTGCCAGCGCCGGTGACCCGTGGCGTGGCTACACCTTC; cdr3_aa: CASAGDPWRGYTF
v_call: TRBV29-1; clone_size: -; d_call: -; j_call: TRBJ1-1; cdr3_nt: TGCAGCGTTGAAGGGACAGTGAACACTGAAGCTTTCTTT; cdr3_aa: CSVEGTVNTEAFF
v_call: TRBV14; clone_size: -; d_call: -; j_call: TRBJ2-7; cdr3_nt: TGTGCCAGCAGCGTGACACTCTCCGAGCAGTACTTC; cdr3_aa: CASSVTLSEQYF
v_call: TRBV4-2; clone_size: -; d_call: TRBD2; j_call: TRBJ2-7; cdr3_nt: TGTGCCAGCAGCCAAGGGCTAGCGGACTCCTACGAGCAGTACTTC; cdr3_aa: CASSQGLADSYEQYF
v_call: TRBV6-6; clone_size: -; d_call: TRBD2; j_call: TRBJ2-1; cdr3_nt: TGTGCCAGCAGGCGGGGGAGCTCCTACAATGAGCAGTTCTTC; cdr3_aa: CASRRGSSYNEQFF
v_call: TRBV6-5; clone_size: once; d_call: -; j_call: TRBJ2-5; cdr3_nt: TGTGCCAGCAGTTACTCTTTGAGGGGGGAACAAGAGACCCAGTACTTC; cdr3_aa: CASSYSLRGEQETQYF
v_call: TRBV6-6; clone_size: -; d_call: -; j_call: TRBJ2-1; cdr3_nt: TGTGCCAGCAGTTACAGGGACCGGGACAATGAGCAGTTCTTC; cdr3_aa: CASSYRDRDNEQFF